This is a list of T cell receptor beta chains from one sample in a study of human T cells and chemical hapten exposure. One entry per CDR3 protein results from TCRdb running MiXCR on the RACE reads. Here the sample spans 300,000 to 350,000 distinct CDR3 sequences, around 7% being singletons. This sample comprised whole blood, obtained in connection with sensitization to the hapten diphenylcyclopropenone (DPC). The receptors here all came from a woman aged 18 to 35 with alopecia areata. Some clones in this sample may be carry-over from other donors' samples. CDR3s include the opening cysteine and the closing phenylalanine or tryptophan. A D gene is named only where the DNA matches it firmly. Where a row states a size, it is once, few, many or the class of an expanded clone; other rows omit it.

V: TRBV14; J: TRBJ1-1; size: few; D: TRBD1; DNA: TGTGCCAGCAGCCAACCGACAGGGTATTTTGCTGAAGCTTTCTTT; CDR3: CASSQPTGYFAEAFF
V: TRBV3-1; J: TRBJ2-7; size: -; D: -; DNA: TGTGCCAGCAGCCAAGATATTGTCCAGGGCTACGACGAGCAGTACTTC; CDR3: CASSQDIVQGYDEQYF
V: TRBV25-1; J: TRBJ2-2; size: few; D: TRBD1; DNA: TGTGCCAGCAGTGAATATCAACAGGGGTCTATGGGCACCGGGGAGCTGTTTTTT; CDR3: CASSEYQQGSMGTGELFF
V: TRBV2; J: TRBJ1-6; size: few; D: -; DNA: TGTGCCAGCAGTGATAGGGGTTCGAATTCACCCCTCCACTTT; CDR3: CASSDRGSNSPLHF
V: TRBV12-3/TRBV12-4; J: TRBJ1-2; size: -; D: -; DNA: TGTGCCAGCAGTTTCCGGGACACGTATGGCTACACCTTC; CDR3: CASSFRDTYGYTF
V: TRBV27; J: TRBJ1-2; size: few; D: -; DNA: TGTGCCAGCAGACGTGCCGGGACCACCTATGGCTACACCTTC; CDR3: CASRRAGTTYGYTF
V: TRBV7-2; J: TRBJ1-4; size: many; D: TRBD1; DNA: TGTGCCAGCAGCTCCCGGACAGGGCCGAAGGGAACTAATGAAAAACTGTTTTTT; CDR3: CASSSRTGPKGTNEKLFF
V: TRBV5-1; J: TRBJ2-2; size: few; D: -; DNA: TGCGCCAGCAGCTTGGAGAGGAGTTTCGGCGGGGAGCTGTTTTTT; CDR3: CASSLERSFGGELFF
V: TRBV6-6; J: TRBJ1-3; size: many; D: -; DNA: TGTGCCAGCAGTTACGAGGCGGTCTCTGGAAACACCATATATTTT; CDR3: CASSYEAVSGNTIYF
V: TRBV6-6; J: TRBJ2-1; size: few; D: -; DNA: TGTGCCAGCACCTCCAGGGAGTTGAGCTCCTACAATGAGCAGTTCTTC; CDR3: CASTSRELSSYNEQFF
V: TRBV7-9; J: TRBJ2-7; size: many; D: -; DNA: TGTGCCAGCACAGCGTCGGGGTACGAGCAGTACTTC; CDR3: CASTASGYEQYF
V: TRBV6-2/TRBV6-3; J: TRBJ1-5; size: -; D: TRBD1; DNA: TGTGCCAGCAGTTCCCACAGGGGACTCGGTCAGCCCCAGCATTTT; CDR3: CASSSHRGLGQPQHF
V: TRBV2; J: TRBJ2-5; size: few; D: TRBD2; DNA: TGTGCCAGCAGCGCCGGGACTAGCGGGGTCGAGACCCAGTACTTC; CDR3: CASSAGTSGVETQYF
V: TRBV10-3; J: TRBJ1-2; size: few; D: TRBD1; DNA: TGTGCCATTGGGACAGGGGATACTAACTATGGCTACACCTTC; CDR3: CAIGTGDTNYGYTF
V: TRBV4-3; J: TRBJ1-2; size: -; D: TRBD1; DNA: TGCGCCAGCAGCCAAGATGGGGACAGGGGGTTCTATGGCTACACCTTC; CDR3: CASSQDGDRGFYGYTF
V: TRBV3-1; J: TRBJ2-7; size: -; D: -; DNA: TGTGCCAGCAGCCTCTTCGGGACGCCGACCTACGAGCAGTACTTC; CDR3: CASSLFGTPTYEQYF
V: TRBV5-1; J: TRBJ1-1; size: many; D: TRBD1; DNA: TGCGCCAGCAGCTCAACAGGGGAGAGAGGCACTGAAGCTTTCTTT; CDR3: CASSSTGERGTEAFF
V: TRBV12-3/TRBV12-4; J: TRBJ2-7; size: many; D: TRBD1; DNA: TGTGCCAGCAGGTCCGGGACAGGGATTCTCTACGAGCAGTACTTC; CDR3: CASRSGTGILYEQYF
V: TRBV19; J: TRBJ2-3; size: many; D: -; DNA: TGTGCCAGTAGTATAGAGGGGAGAACAGATACGCAGTATTTT; CDR3: CASSIEGRTDTQYF
V: TRBV18; J: TRBJ1-5; size: few; D: -; DNA: TGTGCCAGCTCGGCAAACGACGCCAGCAATCAGCCCCAGCATTTT; CDR3: CASSANDASNQPQHF
V: TRBV9; J: TRBJ2-3; size: -; D: -; DNA: TGTGCCAGCAGCCGAAGTCCGGGGGGCAGCACAGATACGCAGTATTTT; CDR3: CASSRSPGGSTDTQYF
V: TRBV20-1; J: TRBJ2-7; size: -; D: TRBD1; DNA: TGCAGTGCTAGAGATCCCCGTACAGGGGACCACGAGCAGTACTTC; CDR3: CSARDPRTGDHEQYF
V: TRBV9; J: TRBJ1-1; size: -; D: -; DNA: TGTGCCAGCAGCCTTCTAGGCTCACAGAGTGAAGCTTTCTTT; CDR3: CASSLLGSQSEAFF
V: TRBV14; J: TRBJ2-4; size: many; D: TRBD2; DNA: TGTGCCAGCAGCCGTTCGACTAGCGGGGGCCCCATTCAGTACTTC; CDR3: CASSRSTSGGPIQYF
V: TRBV24-1; J: TRBJ1-2; size: few; D: -; DNA: TGTGCCACCAGTGATTTAGAAAATTATGGCTACACCTTC; CDR3: CATSDLENYGYTF
V: TRBV9; J: TRBJ1-1; size: -; D: -; DNA: TGTGCCAGCAGCGTTAGACAGATGAACACTGAAGCTTTCTTT; CDR3: CASSVRQMNTEAFF
V: TRBV28; J: TRBJ2-3; size: few; D: TRBD1; DNA: TGTGCCAGCAGTTCCCCCGGGACAGGGGGCTCTGGCACAGATACGCAGTATTTT; CDR3: CASSSPGTGGSGTDTQYF
V: TRBV9; J: TRBJ2-5; size: -; D: TRBD2; DNA: TGTGCCAACAGCGTAGCTGGTAGCGGGGCACGGGAGACCCAGTACTTC; CDR3: CANSVAGSGARETQYF
V: TRBV2; J: TRBJ1-3; size: -; D: -; DNA: TGTGCCAGCAAGGTAGAATCTGGAAACACCATATATTTT; CDR3: CASKVESGNTIYF
V: TRBV7-2; J: TRBJ2-3; size: many; D: TRBD2; DNA: TGTGCCAGCAGCTCCCCTAGCGGGGGCGGCACAGATACGCAGTATTTT; CDR3: CASSSPSGGGTDTQYF
V: TRBV6-2/TRBV6-3; J: TRBJ2-1; size: -; D: TRBD2; DNA: TGTGCCAGCAGTCTACTACCTAAGACTAGCGGGGATTACAATGAGCAGTTCTTC; CDR3: CASSLLPKTSGDYNEQFF
V: TRBV28; J: TRBJ2-7; size: few; D: -; DNA: TGTGCCAGCAGAGCCCCCTCGGGGGTATACTACGAGCAGTACTTC; CDR3: CASRAPSGVYYEQYF
V: TRBV4-3; J: TRBJ2-1; size: hyperexpanded; D: -; DNA: TGCGCCAGCAGCCAAGATGGGGACAATGAGCAGTTCTTC; CDR3: CASSQDGDNEQFF
V: TRBV27; J: TRBJ2-3; size: few; D: -; DNA: TGTGCCAGCAGTGGGGGTGGGGGGGCCCAAAATACGCAGTATTTT; CDR3: CASSGGGGAQNTQYF
V: TRBV6-6; J: TRBJ2-7; size: -; D: TRBD1; DNA: TGTGCCAGCCTATTTTCGACAGGGCCCGAGCAGTACTTC; CDR3: CASLFSTGPEQYF
V: TRBV29-1; J: TRBJ2-2; size: many; D: TRBD2; DNA: TGCAGCGCTCAAGCGGGGGGGAACACCGGGGAGCTGTTTTTT; CDR3: CSAQAGGNTGELFF
V: TRBV5-1; J: TRBJ2-2; size: -; D: -; DNA: TGCGCCAGCAGCATTCAATCCCCACTTTCGGGCACCGGGGAGCTGTTTTTT; CDR3: CASSIQSPLSGTGELFF
V: TRBV20-1; J: TRBJ1-2; size: few; D: -; DNA: TGCAGTGCTAGATCCGCAGGGGTTCGCAGTTCTAACTATGGCTACACCTTC; CDR3: CSARSAGVRSSNYGYTF
V: TRBV20-1; J: TRBJ2-3; size: few; D: -; DNA: TGCAGTGCTAGATTGTCCCGAGGGATCACAGATACGCAGTATTTT; CDR3: CSARLSRGITDTQYF
V: TRBV12-3/TRBV12-4; J: TRBJ1-6; size: few; D: -; DNA: TGTGCCAGCAGTTTACGACCCGGTTCACCCCTCCACTTT; CDR3: CASSLRPGSPLHF
V: TRBV29-1; J: TRBJ2-7; size: few; D: TRBD1; DNA: TGCAGCGTTGGAGGACAGGGGAGGGCCTACGAGCAGTACTTC; CDR3: CSVGGQGRAYEQYF
V: TRBV4-3; J: TRBJ1-2; size: few; D: TRBD1; DNA: TGCGCCAGCAGCCAAGGACGGACAGGGGGAGATTTTTACTATGGCTACACCTTC; CDR3: CASSQGRTGGDFYYGYTF
V: TRBV24-1; J: TRBJ2-2; size: few; D: -; DNA: TGTGCCACCAGTGATCCAACAGGGATCGGGGAGCTGTTTTTT; CDR3: CATSDPTGIGELFF
V: TRBV7-2; J: TRBJ1-1; size: few; D: TRBD1; DNA: TGTGCCAGCAGCCTGATGACAGGGTCTGAAGCTTTCTTT; CDR3: CASSLMTGSEAFF
V: TRBV6-2/TRBV6-3; J: TRBJ2-3; size: many; D: -; DNA: TGTGCCAGCAGTTACCGGAAGGGCCCAGATACGCAGTATTTT; CDR3: CASSYRKGPDTQYF
V: TRBV6-5; J: TRBJ2-3; size: few; D: TRBD1; DNA: TGTGCCAGCAGTACGGTCCAGGACAGGGGTGCAGATACGCAGTATTTT; CDR3: CASSTVQDRGADTQYF